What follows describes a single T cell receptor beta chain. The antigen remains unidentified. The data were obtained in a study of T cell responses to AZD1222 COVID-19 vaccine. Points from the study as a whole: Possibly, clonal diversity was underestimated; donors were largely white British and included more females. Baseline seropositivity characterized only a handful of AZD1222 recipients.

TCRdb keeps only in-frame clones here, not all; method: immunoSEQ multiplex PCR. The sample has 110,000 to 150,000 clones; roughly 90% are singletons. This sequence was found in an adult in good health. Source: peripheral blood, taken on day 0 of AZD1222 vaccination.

CDR3 protein: CASSYRGFNSPLHF. DNA of the CDR3: TGTGCCAGCAGTTATAGGGGGTTTAATTCACCCCTCCACTTT. This chain connects TRBV6-6 to TRBJ1-6, with D possibly matching TRBD1 (6 bases). Trimming removed 3 bases from V and 6 bases from J, with 9 bases in between. This CDR3 contains 14 residues. CDR1 and CDR2 (germline): MNHNY, SVGAGI (reference sequence).